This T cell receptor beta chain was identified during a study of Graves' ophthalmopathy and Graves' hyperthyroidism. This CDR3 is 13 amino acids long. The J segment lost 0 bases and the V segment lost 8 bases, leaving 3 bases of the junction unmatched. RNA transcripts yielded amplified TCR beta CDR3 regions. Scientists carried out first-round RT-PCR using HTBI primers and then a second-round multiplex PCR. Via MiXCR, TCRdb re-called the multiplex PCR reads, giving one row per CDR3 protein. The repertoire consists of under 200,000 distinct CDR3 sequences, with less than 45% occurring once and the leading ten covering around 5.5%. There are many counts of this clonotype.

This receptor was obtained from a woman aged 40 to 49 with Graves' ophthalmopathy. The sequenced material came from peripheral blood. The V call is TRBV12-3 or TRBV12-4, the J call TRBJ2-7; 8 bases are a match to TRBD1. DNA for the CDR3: TGTGCCAGCTCCGGACAGGGCTCCTACGAGCAGTACTTC. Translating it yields CASSGQGSYEQYF.